This T cell receptor beta chain came from a study of Graves' ophthalmopathy and Graves' hyperthyroidism. The study, taken as a whole, reports: Blood also carried most expanded thyroid clonotypes exceeding 0.001 frequency.

Germline CDR1 is SGHTS and CDR2 is YDEGEE. Trimming cost V 1 base and J 0 bases; bases outside gene matches: 7. This CDR3 comprises 18 residues. Enrolled hyperthyroidism patients had a new diagnosis, a duration under 2 months, and an age of 18 to 65. The diagnostic workup employed clinical symptoms, serum thyroxine, TRAb, thyroid ultrasound and orbital computed tomography. In this sample, this clonotype turned up a few times. The target antigen is unknown. From RNA, the CDR3 regions of TCR beta chains were amplified and sequenced. Second-round multiplex PCR came after a first-round RT-PCR that employed HTBI primers. TCRdb recomputed calls from the multiplex PCR reads with MiXCR, one row per CDR3 protein. Found here are around 1,200,000 distinct CDR3 sequences, about 38% of them singletons; the top ten hold 11%.

Material for sequencing was peripheral blood or thyroid tissue (not recorded which). The V call is TRBV5-8, the J call TRBJ2-5; TRBD2 aligns across 12 bases. The sequence was collected from an adult man with Graves' hyperthyroidism. DNA of the CDR3: TGTGCCAGCAGCTTGACTTGGACTAGCGGGGACAACCAAGAGACCCAGTACTTC. The encoded protein is CASSLTWTSGDNQETQYF.